The clone carrying this T cell receptor (beta chain) appeared many times. The antigen is unknown. These data originate in a study of CD8 T cells in ankylosing spondylitis. Study-level results: It was reported that disease-linked clones were significantly enriched in matched ankylosing spondylitis synovial fluid. Certain motif variants had earlier been reported in reactive arthritis synovial fluid and blood. Among TCR beta sequences, a motif of eight or nine highly homologous variants appeared characteristic of ankylosing spondylitis blood. Disease-linked clones displayed a CD8+ phenotype and appeared relatively rarely in peripheral blood.

It was by quantitative 5'-RACE with molecular barcodes that TCR beta libraries were made. In TCRdb, the 5' RACE reads were re-called with MiXCR into one record per CDR3 protein. Of fewer than 550,000 distinct CDR3 sequences in the sample, approximately 5% were seen once. CDR1 and CDR2 (germline): SQVTM, ANQGSEA. The CDR3 has 13 amino acids. The V end was cut by 3 bases, the J end by 3 bases, with 9 bases between. The chain uses TRBV29-1 and TRBJ2-1; D gene ambiguous. This receptor was identified in a male donor with ankylosing spondylitis. Sequencing input: blood, either unsorted or a sorted T cell fraction (not recorded which). The CDR3 DNA is TGCAGCGTTGATCGGGTAAACTACAATGAGCAGTTCTTC. It yields the protein CSVDRVNYNEQFF.